The sequence of this T cell receptor beta chain was determined in a study of cytotoxic CD8 clonotypes in ibrutinib-treated CLL. Whole-study findings and limits: Upon ibrutinib response clonality rose, and upon progression it fell back toward baseline.

To note about this clone: Its antigen is not known.

The CDR3 spans 16 residues. The trim removed 2 bases at V and 7 bases at J, leaving 12 bases unmatched. Germline lookup yields CDR1 SEHNR and CDR2 FQNEAQ (reference sequence). The intended depth for sequencing was 1 in 200,000 to 1 in 1 million T cells. Using immunoSEQ multiplex PCR, the repertoire was profiled, and TCRdb retains in-frame clones only, with some absent. The sample gives 150,000 or so clones, 81% of which show up once; roughly 2% is in the top ten. The TCR comes from a human donor with chronic lymphocytic leukemia. Sequencing was performed on PBMCs, taken after 12 months of ibrutinib treatment. The chain is built from TRBV7-9 and TRBJ2-7, with TRBD1 matching 9 bases. The CDR3 sequence is CASSLLAQGAYQEQYF. CDR3 bases: TGTGCCAGCAGCTTATTGGCACAGGGGGCATATCAGGAGCAGTACTTC.